The entry below gives a single TCR beta chain sequence along with its context. Its specificity is not known. Germline CDR1 is DFQATT and CDR2 is SNEGSKA (reference sequence). The length of the CDR3 is 13 residues. Each CDR3 protein gets one entry in TCRdb, which reprocessed the 5' RACE reads and gives no DNA. Its listing shows approximately 400,000 distinct CDR3 sequences. The data belong to a study of monozygotic twins with inflammatory bowel disease. Study results and limitations: Distinguishing T cell subtypes was not possible.

Sequenced material: blood. The chain combines TRBV20-1 with TRBJ2-1; there is no DNA to check the TCRdb D call of TRBD2. This receptor was identified in a human donor with ulcerative colitis or Crohn's disease, or a healthy co-twin of an affected twin (not recorded which). CDR3 sequence: CSARVLAGSEQFF.